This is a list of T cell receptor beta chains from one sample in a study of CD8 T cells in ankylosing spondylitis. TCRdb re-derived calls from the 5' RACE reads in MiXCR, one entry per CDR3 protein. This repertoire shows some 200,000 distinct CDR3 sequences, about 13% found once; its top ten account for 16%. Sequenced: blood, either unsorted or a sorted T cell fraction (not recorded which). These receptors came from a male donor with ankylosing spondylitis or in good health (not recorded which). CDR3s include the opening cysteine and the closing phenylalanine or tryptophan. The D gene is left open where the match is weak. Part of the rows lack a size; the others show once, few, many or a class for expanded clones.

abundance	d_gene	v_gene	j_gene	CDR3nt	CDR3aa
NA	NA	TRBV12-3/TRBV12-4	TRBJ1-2	TGTGCCAGCACCCCTGGGACCTGGGGGGGCTACACCTTC	CASTPGTWGGYTF
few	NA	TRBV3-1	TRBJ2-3	TGTGCCAGCAGCCAAGTGTCCGGTTCAGCGTCACACACAGATACGCAGTATTTT	CASSQVSGSASHTDTQYF
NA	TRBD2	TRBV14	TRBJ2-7	TGTGCCAGCAGCACCGGGGCGGGAGGCTACGAGCAGTACTTC	CASSTGAGGYEQYF
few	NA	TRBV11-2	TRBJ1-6	TGTGCCAGCAGCTCGTGGGGTAATTCACCCCTCCACTTT	CASSSWGNSPLHF
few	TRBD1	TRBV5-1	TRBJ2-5	TGCGCCAGCAGCCCGGGACAGGGGCCGGGAGAGACCCAGTACTTC	CASSPGQGPGETQYF
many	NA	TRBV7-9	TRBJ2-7	TGTGCCAGCAGCCCACTAGAGTCCTACGAGCAGTACTTC	CASSPLESYEQYF
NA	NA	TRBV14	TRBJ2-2	TGTGCCAGCAGCCTTAGGGGATACACCGGGGAGCTGTTTTTT	CASSLRGYTGELFF
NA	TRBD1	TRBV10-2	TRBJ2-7	TGCGCCAGCAGCGGAGGGACAGGAGTTTACGAGCAGTACTTC	CASSGGTGVYEQYF
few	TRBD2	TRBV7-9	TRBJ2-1	TGTGCCAGCAGCTGGACTAGCTTCAATGAGCAGTTCTTC	CASSWTSFNEQFF
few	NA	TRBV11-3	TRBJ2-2	TGTGCCAGCAGCTTAATAGCAACCGGGGAGCTGTTTTTT	CASSLIATGELFF
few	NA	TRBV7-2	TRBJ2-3	TGTGCCAGCAGCTTAGCCCCAGGGATGTCCACAGATACGCAGTATTTT	CASSLAPGMSTDTQYF
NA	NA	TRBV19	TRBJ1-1	TGTGCCAGTAGTATATGGGCAGGGTGGGTGAACACTGAAGCTTTCTTT	CASSIWAGWVNTEAFF
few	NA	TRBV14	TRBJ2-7	TGTGCCAGCAGCCCCTCTGGGGCGGGCGAGCAGTACTTC	CASSPSGAGEQYF
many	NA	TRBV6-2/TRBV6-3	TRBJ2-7	TGTGCCAGCAGGCCATCCCGGGACCTCGCCTCCTACGAGCAGTACTTC	CASRPSRDLASYEQYF
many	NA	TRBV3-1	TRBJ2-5	TGTGCCAGCAGCCAAGCCTTCTCGGAGGGGGAGACCCAGTACTTC	CASSQAFSEGETQYF
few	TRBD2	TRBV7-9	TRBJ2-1	TGTGCCACCGTCGGTCTAGCGGGATTGACCTACAATGAGCAGTTCTTC	CATVGLAGLTYNEQFF
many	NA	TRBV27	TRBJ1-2	TGTGCCAGCAGCGCCGGGGCTTACTATGGCTACACCTTC	CASSAGAYYGYTF
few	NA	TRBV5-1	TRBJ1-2	TGCGCCAGCAGCTTGAGCAGGGAGGAAGGCTACACCTTC	CASSLSREEGYTF
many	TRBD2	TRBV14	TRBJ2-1	TGTGCCAGCAGCCAGAGACTAGCGGGAGTACTTGGCAATGAGCAGTTCTTC	CASSQRLAGVLGNEQFF
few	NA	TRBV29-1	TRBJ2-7	TGCAGCGTTGCGGGGGACGACAGGGTTGGCGAGCAGTACTTC	CSVAGDDRVGEQYF
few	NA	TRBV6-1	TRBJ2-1	TGTGCCAGCAGTGAGGTAGCGGACTCCTACAATGAGCAGTTCTTC	CASSEVADSYNEQFF
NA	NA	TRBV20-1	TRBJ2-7	TGCAGTGCTAGCGGTGGGGGGTTTTGGGACGAGCAGTACTTC	CSASGGGFWDEQYF
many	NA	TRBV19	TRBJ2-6	TGTGCCAGCCGGACACTCTTTGGCGGGGCCAACGTCCTGACTTTC	CASRTLFGGANVLTF
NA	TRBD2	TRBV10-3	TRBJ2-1	TGTGCCATCAGTGTGGGGGGAGGGTACAATGAGCAGTTCTTC	CAISVGGGYNEQFF
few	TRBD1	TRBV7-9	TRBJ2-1	TGTGCCAGCAGCTTGGGGCTCTTCCGGGACAGGGATAGTGAGCAGTTCTTC	CASSLGLFRDRDSEQFF
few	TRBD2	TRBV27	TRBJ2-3	TGTGCCAGCAGTTTTCGCGGGGGGCGGGTAGATACGCAGTATTTT	CASSFRGGRVDTQYF
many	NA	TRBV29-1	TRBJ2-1	TGCAGCGTTGAAGAGGTAGCGGCAGGGACCTACAATGAGCAGTTCTTC	CSVEEVAAGTYNEQFF
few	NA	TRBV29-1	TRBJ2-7	TGCAGCGTTGATTATGGGGGGGGGCCTTCCTACGAGCAGTACTTC	CSVDYGGGPSYEQYF
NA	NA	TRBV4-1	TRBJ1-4	TGCGCCAGCTCGCAGACAGACGTAAATGAAAAACTGTTTTTT	CASSQTDVNEKLFF
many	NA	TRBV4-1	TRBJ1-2	TGCGCCAGCAGCCAAGATGCCGGCTATGGCTACACCTTC	CASSQDAGYGYTF
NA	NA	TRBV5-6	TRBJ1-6	TGTGCCAGCAGTGGGGGATCACCCCTCCACTTT	CASSGGSPLHF
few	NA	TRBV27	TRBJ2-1	TGTGCCAGCAGTTTATCCGAAGGCGGGGCCTACAATGAGCAGTTCTTC	CASSLSEGGAYNEQFF
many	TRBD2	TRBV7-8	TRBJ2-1	TGTGCCAGCAGCCCGCGGACTAGCGGGGGCTACAATGAGCAGTTCTTC	CASSPRTSGGYNEQFF